Listed below are T cell receptor beta chains from one sample, sequenced in a study of T cell responses to AZD1222 COVID-19 vaccine. Sequencing used immunoSEQ multiplex PCR; TCRdb keeps in-frame clones, though not all of them. Of under 170,000 clones detected, approximately 92% appear once; the ten largest clones hold approximately 3.3%. This specimen was peripheral blood, taken 28 days after the second AZD1222 dose. These receptors all stem from an adult who received the AZD1222 COVID-19 vaccine. Each CDR3 is given with its conserved first and last residue. The D gene is left open where the match is weak. Part of the rows lack a size; the others show once, few, many or a class for expanded clones.

v_gene	j_gene	d_gene	len	abundance	CDR3nt	CDR3aa
TRBV21-1	TRBJ2-1	.	18	.	TGTGCCAGCAGGCGGGGGGCTAGCCTGAATCTGGGTGGCAATGAGCAGTTCTTC	CASRRGASLNLGGNEQFF
TRBV6-6	TRBJ2-7	TRBD1	19	.	TGTGCCAGCAGTCCCGTGACAGGGGGTGGTAGGTTGGTGGCCTACGAGCAGTACTTC	CASSPVTGGGRLVAYEQYF
TRBV5-1	TRBJ2-7	.	13	.	TGCGCCAGCAGCTCCCCGCCGGGTGACGAGCAGTACTTC	CASSSPPGDEQYF
TRBV7-9	TRBJ2-3	TRBD2	17	.	TGTGCCACCCCTCAATTTAGACTAGCGGAGATCACAGATACGCAGTATTTT	CATPQFRLAEITDTQYF
TRBV28	TRBJ2-6	TRBD1	16	.	TGTGCCAGCAGTTTTAGGACAGGGGCTGGGGCCAACGTCCTGACTTTC	CASSFRTGAGANVLTF
TRBV19	TRBJ1-2	TRBD1	13	.	TGTGCCAGCCTTTCACAGGGGGCGCTTGGCTACACCTTC	CASLSQGALGYTF
TRBV5-1	TRBJ2-6	.	17	.	TGCGCCAGCAGCTTGGTACAGGTTTACCTGGGGGCCAACGTCCTGACTTTC	CASSLVQVYLGANVLTF
TRBV7-9	TRBJ2-5	.	15	.	TGTGCCAGCAGCTTAGCGGCGTCTAACCAAGAGACCCAGTACTTC	CASSLAASNQETQYF
TRBV13	TRBJ2-7	TRBD2	14	once	TGTGCCAGCAGCTTAGCAGCGGGAGACTACGAGCAGTACTTC	CASSLAAGDYEQYF
TRBV6-5	TRBJ2-3	.	14	.	TGTGCCAGCAGTTATCTATCCGGGACAGATACGCAGTATTTT	CASSYLSGTDTQYF
TRBV19	TRBJ2-7	.	15	.	TGTGCCAGTTCTGATCCGACGGGGAAAACCTACGAGCAGTACTTC	CASSDPTGKTYEQYF
TRBV6-5	TRBJ2-5	TRBD2	14	.	TGTGCCAGCAGTTTTAGCGGGAGCGAAGAGACCCAGTACTTC	CASSFSGSEETQYF
TRBV5-4	TRBJ2-7	.	14	.	TGTGCCAGCAGCTCCCAGGGAGGGGGCTACGAGCAGTACTTC	CASSSQGGGYEQYF
TRBV5-1	TRBJ2-3	TRBD2	17	.	TGCGCCAGCAGCTCGGTCCTTAGCGGGAGAGGGACAGATACGCAGTATTTT	CASSSVLSGRGTDTQYF